Listed here are 19 T cell receptor beta chains from one sample, sequenced in a study of T cells in women clearing cervical HPV infection. TCRdb keeps only in-frame clones here, not all; method: immunoSEQ multiplex PCR. The sample has 39,000 or so clones, and its top ten clones hold around 6.4%. The sequenced material came from blood buffy coat. The source is a woman aged 18 to 75 with a cervical HPV16 infection that either progressed to CIN3+ or cleared (not recorded which).

As for this clone: Read data end 3 residues before the CDR3 end; the end is taken from the germline J gene. The chain uses TRBV6-2 or TRBV6-3 and TRBJ2-7; the D is unclear. In germline, CDR1 is MNHEY, CDR2 SVGEGT. This CDR3 comprises 14 residues. Trimming removed 0 bases at V and 0 bases at J, with 6 bases between. The CDR3 loop is CASSYSTNSYEQYF. Incomplete CDR3 DNA: TGTGCCAGCAGTTACTCGACAAACTCCTACGAG.

About this clone: The read falls 3 residues short of the CDR3 end, and the missing part is taken from the germline J gene. J is TRBJ2-4 and V is TRBV5-1; D perhaps matches TRBD1 (5 bases). The germline CDR1 and CDR2 sequences are SGHRS and YFSETQ. The CDR3 contains 15 residues. Here the CDR3 reads CASSLSSGPAYGQYF. The CDR3 bases that were read are TGCGCCAGCAGCTTGTCGTCAGGGCCGGCCTATGGT.

A note on this clone: The CDR3 is cut off 3 residues early in the read; its end comes from the germline J gene. The chain has TRBV4-2 and TRBJ1-2; no firm D call. The germline CDR1 and CDR2 sequences are LGHNA and YNFKEQ. V gave up 0 bases and J gave up 4 bases, with 12 bases separating them. The CDR3 is 15 residues long. CDR3 in amino acids: CASSQDRSLAYGYTF. CDR3 bases read: TGTGCCAGCAGCCAAGACAGGTCGTTGGCCTATGGC.

A remark on this clone: The sequence runs out 3 residues before the end of the CDR3; the remainder is reconstructed from the germline J gene. The chain has TRBV5-1 and TRBJ2-1; D gene ambiguous. The germline V gene encodes CDR1 SGHRS and CDR2 YFSETQ. CDR3 size: 15 residues. Trimming shortened V by 0 bases and J by 4 bases, and 11 bases separated the two germline ends. The CDR3 protein is CASSLDSISYNEQFF. The sequenced part of the CDR3 DNA is TGCGCCAGCAGCTTGGACAGCATCTCATACAATGAG. The whole variable domain, filled in from reference TRBV5-1 and TRBJ2-1, reads KAGVTQTPRYLIKTRGQQVTLSCSPISGHRSVSWYQQTPGQGLQFLFEYFSETQRNKGNFPGRFSGRQFSNSRSEMNVSTLELGDSALYLCASSLDSISYNEQFFGPGTRLTVL.

A note on this clone: The read halts 3 residues ahead of the CDR3 end, with the missing end drawn from the germline J gene. The chain joins TRBV7-9 to TRBJ2-3; D is uncertain. From germline, CDR1 is SEHNR and CDR2 FQNEAQ (reference sequence). CDR3 length: 13 amino acids. The covered CDR3 bases are TGTGCCAGCAGCTTGGGCAGCCAAGAGACG. Translated, it gives CASSLGSQET. From start to end, the CDR3 is CASSLGSQETQYF. The whole variable domain, filled in from reference TRBV7-9 and TRBJ2-3, reads DTGVSQNPRHKITKRGQNVTFRCDPISEHNRLYWYRQTLGQGPEFLTYFQNEAQLEKSRLLSDRFSAERPKGSFSTLEIQRTEQGDSAMYLCASSLGSQETQYFGPGTRLTVL.

Concerning this clone: The CDR3 goes on 3 residues after the read ends, and that part is filled in from the germline J gene. The V gene is TRBV5-6, the J gene TRBJ2-7; TRBD2 matches at 11 bases. Germline V gene lookup returns CDR1 SGHDT and CDR2 YYEEEE. Unmatched junction bases numbered 7, after V lost 2 bases and J lost 6 bases. The CDR3 spans 15 residues. The CDR3 sequence is CASSFRALAGGEQYF. The CDR3 bases that were read are TGTGCCAGCAGCTTTCGGGCGCTAGCGGGGGGCGAG.

Comments on this clone: Read coverage stops 3 residues before the CDR3 terminus; the germline J gene supplies the remainder. The rearrangement uses TRBV18 and TRBJ1-1, with 7 positions matching TRBD1. The CDR3 spans 14 residues. Germline CDR1 and CDR2: KGHSH and LQKENI. The V segment lost 3 bases and the J segment 0 bases; nucleotides outside the gene matches: 1. CDR3 DNA (partial): TGTGCCAGCTCACCCGGGACAGTGAACACTGAA. Its protein product is CASSPGTVNTE. The CDR3 as a whole reads CASSPGTVNTEAFF.

Worth noting for this clone: The read halts 3 residues ahead of the CDR3 end, with the missing end drawn from the germline J gene. The rearrangement uses TRBV7-3 and TRBJ1-1; D ambiguous. The germline CDR1 and CDR2 sequences are SGHTA and FQGTGA. The CDR3 is 14 amino acids. The V end was cut by 5 bases, the J end by 1 base, with 11 bases between. CDR3 DNA, as far as it was read: TGTGCCAGCAGCCTCCAGGCCGGGAACACTGAA. Protein: CASSLQAGNTE. The whole CDR3 reads CASSLQAGNTEAFF.

A note on this clone: Read data end 3 residues before the CDR3 end; the end is taken from the germline J gene. The chain employs TRBV5-5 and TRBJ1-1; D unclear. This CDR3 contains 13 residues. In germline, CDR1 is SGHKS, CDR2 YYEKEE (reference sequence). The CDR3 spells CASSLLEPLEAFF. The sequenced CDR3 bases are TGTGCCAGCAGCTTGCTCGAGCCGCTAGAA. Together with reference TRBV5-5 and TRBJ1-1, the CDR3 gives the full variable domain: DAGVTQSPTHLIKTRGQQVTLRCSPISGHKSVSWYQQVLGQGPQFIFQYYEKEERGRGNFPDRFSARQFPNYSSELNVNALLLGDSALYLCASSLLEPLEAFFGQGTRLTVV.

For this clone: Read coverage stops 3 residues before the CDR3 terminus; the germline J gene supplies the remainder. The chain couples TRBV12-3 or TRBV12-4 to TRBJ2-3; 11 positions match TRBD2. The CDR3 spans 15 residues. Germline trimming cut 6 bases from V and 1 base from J; bases unmatched to any gene: 3. The CDR3 spells CASSATSGGTDTQYF. The part of the CDR3 DNA that was read is TGTGCCAGCAGCGCGACTAGCGGGGGCACAGATACG.

In regard to this clone: The read falls 3 residues short of the CDR3 end, and the missing part is taken from the germline J gene. This rearrangement joins TRBV18 to TRBJ1-2; possibly TRBD1 for D (6 bases). Germline CDR1 KGHSH, CDR2 LQKENI. The CDR3 is made up of 15 amino acids. The covered CDR3 bases are TGTGCCAGCTCACCTGTACAGGGTAGCACAGATACC. This encodes CASSPVQGSTDT. The full CDR3 reads CASSPVQGSTDTYTF.

Regarding this clone: Read coverage stops 3 residues before the CDR3 terminus; the germline J gene supplies the remainder. The J gene is TRBJ2-3, the V gene TRBV7-2; a weak D match, TRBD1 (6 bases). V was shortened by 0 bases and J by 3 bases, with 13 bases between the two germline ends. Looked up from germline, CDR1 is SGHTA and CDR2 is FQGNSA. The CDR3 has 16 amino acids. The CDR3 sequence is CASSLAQGFGTDTQYF. The part of the CDR3 DNA that was read is TGTGCCAGCAGCTTAGCCCAGGGGTTCGGGACAGATACG.

In regard to this clone: The read ends 3 residues shy of where the CDR3 ends; the end is completed using the germline J gene. The J gene is TRBJ2-2, the V gene TRBV19; perhaps TRBD1 as D (6 bases). The germline V gene encodes CDR1 LNHDA and CDR2 SQIVND (reference sequence). The CDR3 sequence is 16 residues long. The V end lost 3 bases, the J end lost 0 bases, and 11 bases lay between the germline ends. The part of the CDR3 DNA that was read is TGTGCCAGTAGTATGGCCGGGACAACGAACACCGGGGAG. As protein: CASSMAGTTNTGE. The CDR3 in full is CASSMAGTTNTGELFF.

Of note for this clone: The read terminates 3 residues ahead of where the CDR3 ends, so the germline J gene completes it. The chain joins TRBV28 to TRBJ1-1; possibly TRBD1 for D (5 bases). This CDR3 contains 14 residues. The ends were cut back, 10 bases at V and 4 bases at J, with 19 bases in the middle. CDR1 is MDHEN, CDR2 SYDVKM, per germline. Here the CDR3 reads CATDPGIGGTEAFF. The part of the CDR3 DNA that was read is TGTGCCACCGATCCCGGGATCGGGGGCACTGAA.

Comment on this clone: The CDR3 is cut off 3 residues early in the read; its end comes from the germline J gene. V usage is TRBV19 and J usage is TRBJ2-6; TRBD1 agrees at 8 bases. Per the germline V gene, CDR1 is LNHDA and CDR2 is SQIVND (reference sequence). The V gene end was trimmed by 2 bases and the J gene end by 1 base; junction bases not matched to a gene: 1. The CDR3 spans 16 residues. CDR3 DNA, as far as it was read: TGTGCCAGTAGTATATACAGGGGGTCTGGGGCCAACGTC. This encodes CASSIYRGSGANV. The whole CDR3 reads CASSIYRGSGANVLTF.

The CDR3 loop is CASSGSTGELFF. The CDR3 DNA, read in part, is TGTGCCAGCAGTGGTAGCACCGGGGAG. The chain has TRBV6-1 and TRBJ2-2; D ambiguous. Read data end 3 residues before the CDR3 end; the end is taken from the germline J gene. With 4 bases removed from V and 4 bases from J, the gap between germline ends came to 4 bases. The CDR3 is 12 residues long. Germline assignment: CDR1 MNHNS and CDR2 SASEGT.

Comments on this clone: Coverage ceases 3 residues before the CDR3 finishes, and the germline J gene fills in the end. The chain combines TRBV18 with TRBJ1-2; 7 positions match TRBD1. Germline V lookup: CDR1 KGHSH, CDR2 LQKENI. The CDR3 sequence is 15 residues long. CDR3 DNA (partial): TGTGCCAGCTCACCCAAAGGACAGGTTGACAACGAC. As protein: CASSPKGQVDND. The complete CDR3 protein is CASSPKGQVDNDYTF.

As to this clone: Read sequence stops 3 residues before the CDR3 end, and the germline J gene provides the missing end. The V gene is TRBV19, the J gene TRBJ1-2, with TRBD1 as a possible D gene (5 bases). This CDR3 has 16 residues. Germline CDR1 LNHDA, CDR2 SQIVND (reference sequence). CDR3 amino acids: CASSMYFRQQNNDYTF. CDR3 DNA (partial): TGTGCCAGTAGTATGTACTTCCGACAGCAAAACAATGAC.

About this clone: Read data end 3 residues before the CDR3 end; the end is taken from the germline J gene. V gene TRBV6-4 combines with J gene TRBJ2-1; D is undetermined. The CDR3 sequence is 14 residues long. Germline V gives CDR1 MRHNA, CDR2 SNTAGT. The ends were cut back, 4 bases at V and 9 bases at J, with 16 bases in the middle. The CDR3 DNA, read in part, is TGTGCCAGCAGTGTAGACATGGCAGGTGGTGAG. Translated: CASSVDMAGGE. The CDR3 in its entirety is CASSVDMAGGEQFF.